This T cell receptor beta chain came from a study of CD8 T cells in ankylosing spondylitis. General study results and limits: For ankylosing spondylitis blood, a TCR beta motif of about eight highly homologous variants appeared characteristic. Disease-linked clones displayed a CD8+ phenotype and appeared relatively rarely in peripheral blood. The authors reported significant enrichment of disease-linked clones in matched ankylosing spondylitis synovial fluid. There were earlier reports of some motif variants in reactive arthritis synovial fluid and blood.

Comment on this clonotype: The antigen is not known.

The V gene's germline CDR1 is SEHNR and CDR2 FQNEAQ (reference sequence). CDR3 length: 12 residues. Trimming pared 5 bases from V and 9 bases from J, leaving 11 bases between. Researchers built TCR beta libraries using quantitative 5'-RACE with molecular barcodes. TCRdb recomputed calls from the 5' RACE reads with MiXCR, one row per CDR3 protein. The data show 330,000 or so distinct CDR3 sequences, 8% seen once. This clonotype was sampled from a male donor with ankylosing spondylitis. Source material: blood, either unsorted or a sorted T cell fraction (not recorded which). The gene calls are TRBV7-9 and TRBJ2-1; TRBD1 is a possible D gene (6 bases). The CDR3 bases are TGTGCCAGCAGCCAACAGGGCGGTGAGCAGTTCTTC. This encodes CASSQQGGEQFF. Looking up the rest from reference TRBV7-9 and TRBJ2-1 gives the full variable domain: DTGVSQNPRHKITKRGQNVTFRCDPISEHNRLYWYRQTLGQGPEFLTYFQNEAQLEKSRLLSDRFSAERPKGSFSTLEIQRTEQGDSAMYLCASSQQGGEQFFGPGTRLTVL.